This T cell receptor beta chain was documented in a study of blood T cell repertoires in COVID-19. Study information: Spain, Italy and the United States supplied samples that represented acute and convalescent COVID-19. The analysed material was cDNA or gDNA that came from T cells, B-cell-depleted T cells, or PBMCs.

Assay used: immunoSEQ multiplex PCR; TCRdb lists only in-frame clones, some missing. The table lists hundreds of thousands of clones, about 88% of them singletons. V was pared by 7 bases and J by 1 base, with 10 bases between. The CDR3 has 14 residues. Per germline, CDR1 WNHNN and CDR2 SYGVQD (reference sequence). Enrollees, about 18 to 100 years old, lived in about two dozen US areas. Cohort placement rested on clinical history that participants reported themselves. This chain connects TRBV10-1 to TRBJ2-2; D is unresolved. Sequencing was done on a sample of PBMCs or T cells enriched from blood (not recorded which). The TCR was taken from a woman under 30 who had been exposed to COVID-19. Written as DNA, the CDR3 is TGCGCCAGCACCGCGACGGGGAACACCGGGGAGCTGTTTTTT. Protein product: CASTATGNTGELFF.